A single sample gave rise to the 16 T cell receptor beta chains below, sequenced in a study of blood T cells in healthy people across ages. A second PCR, run for roughly 7 to 12 cycles, used a sample-barcoded 5' primer plus a J-beta primer mix. A single record per CDR3 protein comes from TCRdb applying MiXCR to the 5' RACE reads. The table lists hundreds of thousands of distinct CDR3 sequences, 35% to 50% of them singletons. Sequencing was performed on blood. These receptors were taken from a man older than 75 in good health.

By share of the sample, this clonotype is medium-sized (0.01 to 0.1%). The rearrangement joins TRBV29-1 to TRBJ2-1; D is ambiguous. The CDR3 covers 12 residues. V lost 4 bases and J lost 9, with 13 bases in between. Germline-derived CDR1 and CDR2 are SQVTM and ANQGSEA. CDR3 in amino acids: CSVGSHSGEQFF. CDR3 DNA: TGCAGCGTTGGGTCCCACTCGGGTGAGCAGTTCTTC.

This clonotype has a single count. The rearrangement links TRBV4-1 to TRBJ2-1; D might be TRBD2 (5 bases). The CDR3 has 13 amino acids. Trimming took off 2 bases at V and 10 bases at J, with 12 bases between the two ends. Germline values: CDR1 MGHRA, CDR2 YSYEKL. The CDR3 DNA follows: TGCGCCAGCAGCCAACTACTAGGCAAGGAGCAGTTCTTC. Amino acid sequence: CASSQLLGKEQFF.

This clonotype was observed a few times. This chain joins TRBV4-2 and TRBJ1-2; D might be TRBD1 (6 bases). The CDR3 runs 13 residues. Trimming removed 6 bases from V and 1 base from J, with 9 bases in between. Per germline, CDR1 LGHNA and CDR2 YNFKEQ. The CDR3 DNA reads TGTGCCAGCAGACGGACAGTTAACTATGGCTACACCTTC. Translating gives CASRRTVNYGYTF.

The CDR3 region has the DNA TGTGCCAGCAGCCAAGTAGGCGCGGGTAATGGCTACACCTTC. It is translated as CASSQVGAGNGYTF. V and J are TRBV3-1 and TRBJ1-2; D is undetermined. Germline-derived CDR1 and CDR2 are LGHDT and YNNKEL (reference sequence). V lost 1 base, J lost 6 bases, and 12 bases lay in between. The CDR3 sequence is 14 residues long.

The chain joins TRBV15 to TRBJ2-5, with D perhaps assigned TRBD1 or TRBD2 (5 bases each). The CDR3 covers 17 residues. V shed 3 bases and J shed 4 bases, with 21 bases lying between them. Germline CDR1 reads LNHNV; CDR2 reads YYDKDF (reference sequence). The CDR3 here is CATSRRPGMGVRETQYF. The CDR3 region has the DNA TGTGCCACCAGCAGGCGTCCCGGGATGGGGGTACGAGAGACCCAGTACTTC.

The chain combines TRBV5-4 with TRBJ1-6; possible D gene TRBD1, 5 bases. CDR1 SGHNT and CDR2 YYREEE come from the germline V gene (reference sequence). Trimming shortened V by 4 bases and J by 6 bases, and 14 bases separated the two germline ends. This CDR3 contains 15 residues. CDR3 bases: TGTGCCAGCAGCCAACAGGTTGACACTAATTCACCCCTCCACTTT. Its protein product is CASSQQVDTNSPLHF.

V is TRBV12-3 or TRBV12-4 and J is TRBJ2-7; 9 bases map to TRBD1. V lost 6 bases and J lost 7; bases outside the gene matches: 13. This CDR3 is 15 amino acids long. The CDR3 region is CASSYDRGVLGEQYF. CDR3 nucleotides: TGTGCCAGCAGCTACGACAGGGGGGTTCTCGGGGAGCAGTACTTC.

V is TRBV24-1 and J is TRBJ2-4; 8 nucleotides line up with TRBD1. CDR3 length: 15 amino acids. Trimming cost V 4 bases and J 6 bases; bases outside gene matches: 7. In germline, CDR1 is KGHDR, CDR2 SFDVKD. CDR3 in amino acids: CATSEGQGAGNIQYF. The CDR3 bases are TGTGCCACCAGTGAGGGGCAGGGGGCCGGAAACATTCAGTACTTC.

The chain combines TRBV12-3 or TRBV12-4 with TRBJ1-2; TRBD1 aligns across 10 bases. The CDR3 is 14 residues long. The trim removed 6 bases at V and 6 bases at J, leaving 7 bases unmatched. Here the CDR3 DNA reads TGTGCCAGCAGGACGACAGGGGGCTTGAATGGCTACACCTTC. It is translated as CASRTTGGLNGYTF.

CDR3 sequence reads: CASSLGRQYGYTF. CDR3 nucleotide sequence: TGTGCCAGCAGTCTAGGACGCCAGTATGGCTACACCTTC. This chain connects TRBV12-3 or TRBV12-4 to TRBJ1-2, with D hard to call. The CDR3 loop spans 13 amino acids. The V end lost 5 bases, the J end lost 5 bases, and 12 bases lay between the germline ends.

The chain recombines TRBV7-8 with TRBJ1-6, with D possibly matching TRBD1 (5 bases). The germline gives CDR1 SGHVS, CDR2 FQNEAQ. This CDR3 comprises 15 residues. V was clipped by 1 base and J by 4 bases, with 8 bases between them. The CDR3 DNA is TGTGCCAGCAGCTTAGAGACAGAATATAATTCACCCCTCCACTTT. Protein: CASSLETEYNSPLHF.

The J gene is TRBJ2-3, the V gene TRBV6-5; TRBD1 might be the D (6 bases). Germline V gene data show CDR1 as MNHEY and CDR2 as SVGAGI. The CDR3 contains 15 residues. V was clipped by 6 bases and J by 2 bases, with 15 bases between them. The CDR3 bases are TGTGCCAGCAGCCCCGATGAGGGACACACAGATACGCAGTATTTT. Amino acids: CASSPDEGHTDTQYF.

The V and J genes are TRBV5-1 and TRBJ2-1; 14 bases fit TRBD2. J gave up 6 bases and V 1 base, and 3 bases lay outside the gene matches. This CDR3 has 16 amino acids. Germline-derived CDR1 and CDR2 are SGHRS and YFSETQ. The CDR3 sequence is CASSLMGLAGVNEQFF. CDR3 DNA sequence: TGCGCCAGCAGCTTGATGGGACTAGCGGGAGTCAATGAGCAGTTCTTC.

This clonotype showed up just a few times. The chain uses TRBV15 and TRBJ2-7; D unclear. Per germline, CDR1 LNHNV and CDR2 YYDKDF (reference sequence). The ends were cut back, 1 base at V and 0 bases at J, with 10 bases in the middle. This CDR3 comprises 15 residues. CDR3 DNA sequence: TGTGCCACCAGCAGAGCTGATGATTTCTCCTACGAGCAGTACTTC. Translating it yields CATSRADDFSYEQYF.

V and J are TRBV12-3 or TRBV12-4 and TRBJ1-1; the D gene is possibly TRBD1 (5 bases). CDR3 length: 15 amino acids. V lost 5 bases to trimming and J lost 6 bases, with 19 bases between them. Here the CDR3 reads CASSDTGSLGAEAFF. As DNA, the CDR3 is TGTGCCAGCAGTGATACCGGGTCCCTAGGGGCTGAAGCTTTCTTT.

J is TRBJ2-1 and V is TRBV7-9; D possibly corresponds to TRBD2 (5 bases). Trimming stripped 4 bases from V and 5 bases from J, with 15 bases between. Germline V gives CDR1 SEHNR, CDR2 FQNEAQ (reference sequence). The CDR3 totals 15 residues. DNA for the CDR3: TGTGCCAGCAGCTCGGACTTCGCTCGACACAATGAGCAGTTCTTC. It is translated as CASSSDFARHNEQFF.